Each of the 21 T cell receptor beta chains below was sequenced from the same sample in a study of early T cells in non-severe SARS-CoV-2 infection. Each CDR3 protein gets one entry after TCRdb re-called the 5' RACE reads with MiXCR. The sample holds 75,000 to 100,000 distinct CDR3 sequences, more than 12% seen once. The sample taken for sequencing was whole blood. The receptors originated from an adult who was a healthcare worker with PCR-confirmed SARS-CoV-2 infection or an uninfected control (not recorded which).

This clonotype was observed a handful of times. The chain links TRBV10-3 to TRBJ2-1; maybe TRBD2 (5 bases). V dropped 4 bases and J dropped 7 bases, with 11 bases sitting between them. Germline CDR1 ENHRY, CDR2 SYGVKD. The CDR3 loop spans 13 amino acids. The CDR3 nucleotides are TGTGCCATCAGTGCCGGGAATTTGAATGAGCAGTTCTTC. Translating it yields CAISAGNLNEQFF.

The V call is TRBV6-5, the J call TRBJ2-7; 11 nucleotides match TRBD1. The CDR3 sequence is 17 residues long. V trimming: 2 bases; J trimming: 6 bases; junction bases outside the gene matches: 12. Germline V CDR1 and CDR2: MNHEY, SVGAGI. The CDR3 bases are TGTGCCAGCAGTTACCGCCCGGGGACAGGGGGAGGGGGCGAGCAGTACTTC. Translating it yields CASSYRPGTGGGGEQYF.

This clonotype showed up many times. This sequence joins TRBV6-2 or TRBV6-3 and TRBJ2-3, with 10 nucleotides matching TRBD2. The CDR3 runs to 14 residues. Germline assignment: CDR1 MNHEY and CDR2 SVGEGT. V lost 7 bases, J lost 6 bases, and 7 bases stayed unmatched. DNA for the CDR3: TGTGCCAGCAACCAGCGGGAGGGCAAGGATACGCAGTATTTT. Protein: CASNQREGKDTQYF.

This clonotype was observed at least ten times. In DNA form, the CDR3 reads TGCAGTGCTAGATCGGGGACTAGTCAGACCGGGGAGCTGTTTTTT. The encoded protein is CSARSGTSQTGELFF. The chain has TRBV20-1 and TRBJ2-2; 8 bases align to TRBD2. Germline values: CDR1 DFQATT, CDR2 SNEGSKA (reference sequence). The CDR3 totals 15 residues. Trimming took 2 bases from V and 5 from J; bases not matched to a gene: 7.

Remarks on this clonotype: A much larger clone lies a single base off, so this may be a read error. The V gene is TRBV28, the J gene TRBJ2-7; D is undetermined. Germline lookup yields CDR1 MDHEN and CDR2 SYDVKM. The ends were cut back, 6 bases at V and 2 bases at J, with 11 bases in the middle. The CDR3 totals 13 residues. The CDR3 region is CASSLGSTYEQYF. CDR3 DNA: TGTGCCAGCAGCCTGGGATCCACCTACGAGCAGTACTTC.

The genes are TRBV4-1 and TRBJ2-7; tentative D call: TRBD2 (5 bases). This CDR3 contains 17 residues. Germline CDR1 and CDR2: MGHRA and YSYEKL. The V and J ends lost 0 bases and 3 bases respectively, with 18 bases between them. The CDR3, as DNA: TGCGCCAGCAGCCAAGATAGCGCGGCTCCAACATTCTACGAGCAGTACTTC. Residues: CASSQDSAAPTFYEQYF.

This clonotype was recorded a few times. The gene calls are TRBV27 and TRBJ2-1; 8 bases match TRBD2. The CDR3 contains 15 residues. Trimming cost V 0 bases and J 4 bases; bases outside gene matches: 2. Germline V gene lookup returns CDR1 MNHEY and CDR2 SMNVEV (reference sequence). The CDR3 reads CASSLSPSGYNEQFF. As DNA, the CDR3 is TGTGCCAGCAGTTTATCACCTAGCGGGTACAATGAGCAGTTCTTC.

In its sample, this clonotype was seen a few times. The rearrangement joins TRBV25-1 to TRBJ1-3, with a weak D call TRBD1 (5 bases). The V and J ends lost 6 bases and 2 bases respectively, with 8 bases between them. Germline V gives CDR1 MGHDK, CDR2 SYGVNS. This CDR3 has 13 residues. The CDR3 loop is CASSRVAGNTIYF. The DNA of the CDR3 is TGTGCCAGCAGCAGGGTTGCTGGAAACACCATATATTTT.

Many counts were recorded for this clonotype. The chain joins TRBV6-2 or TRBV6-3 to TRBJ1-1; the D is unclear. Trimming removed 4 bases at V and 5 bases at J, with 11 bases between. This CDR3 is built from 13 residues. CDR1 and CDR2 from the germline V gene are MNHEY and SVGEGT. CDR3 coding DNA: TGTGCCAGCAGTTTCCAAGGCGGTACTGAAGCTTTCTTT. Translated, it gives CASSFQGGTEAFF.

The table lists this clonotype with a few counts. CDR3 in DNA: TGTGCCAGCAGTCCTGGGGTTACGCAGTATTTT. It is translated as CASSPGVTQYF. This chain connects TRBV7-2 to TRBJ2-3, with no clear D. V lost 6 bases, J lost 8 bases, and 9 bases lay in between. The length of the CDR3 is 11 residues. CDR1 and CDR2 (germline): SGHTA, FQGNSA.

This clonotype was seen many times. The gene calls are TRBV6-2 or TRBV6-3 and TRBJ2-6; D gene uncertain. This CDR3 spans 15 amino acids. The germline gives CDR1 MNHEY, CDR2 SVGEGT. V lost 3 bases and J 0 bases, leaving 6 bases between the germline ends. CDR3 DNA: TGTGCCAGCAGTTATGAGGACTCTGGGGCCAACGTCCTGACTTTC. It translates to CASSYEDSGANVLTF.

This sequence joins TRBV20-1 and TRBJ1-2; D is unresolved. V was clipped by 3 bases and J by 4 bases, with 3 bases between them. CDR3 size: 10 residues. Germline loops: CDR1 DFQATT, CDR2 SNEGSKA (reference sequence). The CDR3 DNA reads TGCAGTGCTAGCGGCTATGGCTACACCTTC. It codes for CSASGYGYTF.

V is TRBV12-3 or TRBV12-4 and J is TRBJ1-2; D not certain. This CDR3 has 14 amino acids. Trimming left V 5 bases short and J 3 bases short, with 13 bases between. The CDR3 bases are TGTGCCAGCAGTCACCAGCACTACGACTATGGCTACACCTTC. Protein product: CASSHQHYDYGYTF.

This clonotype turned up a few times. V usage is TRBV24-1 and J usage is TRBJ2-1, with D hard to call. Deletions cut 3 bases from V and 4 bases from J, with 9 bases between. CDR1 and CDR2 (germline): KGHDR, SFDVKD. CDR3 length equals 14 residues. CDR3 in amino acids: CATSDVGLYNEQFF. CDR3 DNA: TGTGCCACCAGTGATGTAGGGCTATACAATGAGCAGTTCTTC.

This clonotype was seen more than once but under ten times. The chain is built from TRBV10-3 and TRBJ1-5; D might be TRBD1 (5 bases). Germline V gives CDR1 ENHRY, CDR2 SYGVKD. V was trimmed by 2 bases and J by 2 bases, leaving 7 bases between them. This CDR3 region has 14 residues. This CDR3 is CAISEGGGNQPQHF. The CDR3 region has the DNA TGTGCCATCAGTGAGGGAGGGGGCAATCAGCCCCAGCATTTT.

This clonotype was seen a few times. This chain joins TRBV7-2 and TRBJ1-5; no clear D. Germline values: CDR1 SGHTA, CDR2 FQGNSA. Trimming cost V 5 bases and J 3 bases, with 11 bases left between them. This CDR3 contains 14 residues. The CDR3 nucleotides are TGTGCCAGCAGCCCAGGACTGTACAATCAGCCCCAGCATTTT. It codes for CASSPGLYNQPQHF.

This clonotype was counted at least ten times. The chain combines TRBV27 with TRBJ2-1, with 11 bases lining up with TRBD2. CDR3 length: 17 amino acids. CDR1 and CDR2 from the germline V gene are MNHEY and SMNVEV (reference sequence). Trimming took 10 bases from V and 0 from J; bases not matched to a gene: 11. Written as DNA, the CDR3 is TGTGCCACCAGACGGGCTAGCGGGGGGAGCTCCTACAATGAGCAGTTCTTC. Its translation: CATRRASGGSSYNEQFF.

The table lists this clonotype with a few counts. The V and J genes are TRBV6-5 and TRBJ2-5; D is uncertain. The CDR3 consists of 14 residues. Germline V gives CDR1 MNHEY, CDR2 SVGAGI. V lost 10 bases and J 2 bases, leaving 17 bases between the germline ends. The CDR3 DNA follows: TGTGCCACTTGGTCCCTAGGCGGACAAGAGACCCAGTACTTC. Translation: CATWSLGGQETQYF.

The chain recombines TRBV28 with TRBJ2-3; maybe TRBD1 (5 bases). This CDR3 is built from 14 residues. In germline, CDR1 is MDHEN, CDR2 SYDVKM. V dropped 8 bases and J dropped 2 bases, with 14 bases sitting between them. This chain's CDR3 is CASGAGQPTDTQYF. The CDR3 bases are TGTGCCAGCGGAGCAGGGCAGCCCACAGATACGCAGTATTTT.

There are a few counts of this clonotype. J is TRBJ2-1 and V is TRBV12-3 or TRBV12-4; D is perhaps TRBD2 (6 bases). The CDR3 runs to 16 residues. The V end was cut by 6 bases, the J end by 0 bases, with 15 bases between. CDR3: CASRGLAQSSYNEQFF. CDR3 DNA: TGTGCCAGCAGGGGGCTAGCGCAGAGCTCCTACAATGAGCAGTTCTTC.

This clonotype was seen ten or more times. The rearrangement links TRBV5-4 to TRBJ2-1; the D gene could be TRBD1 or TRBD2 (5 bases each). CDR1 is SGHNT and CDR2 is YYREEE in the germline V gene (reference sequence). V lost 4 bases, J lost 7 bases, and 15 bases lay in between. The CDR3 is 14 amino acids. The CDR3 bases are TGTGCCAGCAGCCCACTAGGGGCCTTAAATGAGCAGTTCTTC. Translated, it gives CASSPLGALNEQFF.